This T cell receptor beta chain was recovered during a study of shared T cell receptors in the human thymus. Here immunoSEQ multiplex PCR was the method, and the copy in TCRdb shows in-frame clones only, minus some. The sample lists hundreds of thousands of clones; around 87% were seen once. With 7 bases clipped from V and 8 bases from J, the junction kept 5 bases outside the gene matches. This CDR3 spans 14 amino acids. Germline-derived CDR1 and CDR2 are SEHNR and FQNEAQ (reference sequence). The sample was also reused in another study, on human thymus T cells. This second study notes: Healthy Finnish infants undergoing corrective surgery for congenital heart defects were the donors. Resections that were taken during corrective heart surgery supplied the thymus tissue. Gene usage (both V and J) appeared biased in thymic and blood repertoires. Thymic repertoires overlap heavily among unrelated individuals, related research has reported.

The receptor's source is a boy under two years old with a congenital heart defect. The gene calls are TRBV7-9 and TRBJ2-1, with 13 bases lining up with TRBD2. Source material: thymocytes. The CDR3 DNA is TGTGCCAGCATTACTAGCGGGAGGGAGGATGAGCAGTTCTTC. It encodes CASITSGREDEQFF.